This entry lists 23 T cell receptor beta chains sequenced from one sample in a study of T cells in Graves' hyperthyroidism and ophthalmopathy. Amplification of TCR beta CDR3 regions was performed using RNA transcripts as template. In the first-round RT-PCR of the TCR CDR3, the HTBI primer set was used. TCRdb processed the multiplex PCR reads anew with MiXCR; each CDR3 protein has one entry. The sample has about 550,000 distinct CDR3 sequences, less than 25% seen once. The sequenced sample was blood. The receptors stem from a man younger than 35 with Graves' hyperthyroidism.

At least ten counts were recorded for this clonotype. The rearrangement uses TRBV7-6 and TRBJ2-5; 7 nucleotides line up with TRBD2. This CDR3 has 15 residues. CDR1 and CDR2 from the germline V gene are SGHVS and FNYEAQ. V was pared by 5 bases and J by 2 bases, with 8 bases of the junction left unmatched. This CDR3 reads CASSPRGAGQETQYF. The CDR3 DNA reads TGTGCCAGCAGCCCCCGAGGAGCGGGGCAAGAGACCCAGTACTTC.

This clonotype was seen ten or more times. The CDR3 region is CSARDRRQGLWETQYF. CDR3 sequence (DNA): TGCAGTGCTAGAGATCGAAGACAGGGATTATGGGAGACCCAGTACTTC. V usage is TRBV20-1 and J usage is TRBJ2-5; 7 bases are a match to TRBD1. The J segment lost 5 bases and the V segment lost 0 bases, leaving 12 bases of the junction unmatched. The length of the CDR3 is 16 residues. The germline CDR1 and CDR2 sequences are DFQATT and SNEGSKA (reference sequence).

As for this clonotype: A much bigger clone sits one base away, suggesting this may be a read error. V and J are TRBV12-3 or TRBV12-4 and TRBJ1-5, with D tentatively TRBD1 (6 bases). CDR3 length: 19 amino acids. The germline V and J ends were trimmed by 11 bases and 5 bases, with 34 bases remaining between them. The CDR3 region has the DNA TGTGCCGGCAATTGGGAGAAGGGGGGACTGGGGGGCGCTTATCAGCCCCAGCATTTT. Translating it yields CAGNWEKGGLGGAYQPQHF.

This clonotype was seen repeatedly, ten times or more. The genes are TRBV2 and TRBJ1-1; D call uncertain. V was clipped by 7 bases and J by 1 base, with 16 bases between them. This CDR3 spans 15 amino acids. Germline-derived CDR1 and CDR2 are SNHLY and FYNNEI. The CDR3 sequence: CASTAPYRANTEAFF. DNA of the CDR3: TGTGCCAGCACCGCCCCGTACCGGGCGAACACTGAAGCTTTCTTT.

This clonotype has just a few counts. The chain recombines TRBV20-1 with TRBJ2-5, with TRBD1 matching over 8 bases. This CDR3 is built from 13 residues. The J segment lost 4 bases and the V segment lost 4 bases, leaving 5 bases of the junction unmatched. The germline V gene encodes CDR1 DFQATT and CDR2 SNEGSKA (reference sequence). CDR3 sequence: CSAKGQVGETQYF. CDR3 in DNA: TGCAGTGCTAAGGGACAGGTTGGAGAGACCCAGTACTTC.

This clonotype came up once. The chain is built from TRBV12-3 or TRBV12-4 and TRBJ1-2; D might be TRBD1 (6 bases). With 6 bases removed from V and 4 bases from J, the gap between germline ends came to 18 bases. The CDR3 extends over 15 amino acids. This CDR3 is CASSTIAQGGYGYTF. The CDR3, as DNA: TGTGCCAGCAGCACTATCGCCCAAGGGGGCTATGGCTACACCTTC.

This clonotype was observed at least ten times. The rearrangement links TRBV2 to TRBJ1-1, with 8 nucleotides matching TRBD1. Germline trimming cut 5 bases from V and 6 bases from J; bases unmatched to any gene: 8. CDR3 length: 14 amino acids. Looked up from germline, CDR1 is SNHLY and CDR2 is FYNNEI. CDR3 DNA sequence: TGTGCCAGCAGTTTTGGACAGGGAGGCTCTGAAGCTTTCTTT. It codes for CASSFGQGGSEAFF.

Ten or more counts support this clonotype. The V and J genes are TRBV29-1 and TRBJ1-2; D unclear. Germline V gene lookup returns CDR1 SQVTM and CDR2 ANQGSEA. Trimming left V 0 bases short and J 4 bases short, with 9 bases between. The CDR3 length is 13 residues. In DNA, the CDR3 is TGCAGCGTTGAAGATAAGGACGGCTATGGCTACACCTTC. It encodes CSVEDKDGYGYTF.

This clonotype was found many times. This rearrangement joins TRBV6-5 to TRBJ1-1; weak D call: TRBD1 (5 bases). Between the trimmed V and J ends, which lost 3 bases and 0 bases, there was a span of 8 bases. The CDR3 length is 14 residues. Per the germline V gene, CDR1 is MNHEY and CDR2 is SVGAGI. In nucleotides, the CDR3 is TGTGCCAGCAGTTATGCAGGGATGAACACTGAAGCTTTCTTT. As protein: CASSYAGMNTEAFF.

The V gene is TRBV24-1, the J gene TRBJ2-2; D gene uncertain. The CDR3 extends over 16 amino acids. Germline V gene data show CDR1 as KGHDR and CDR2 as SFDVKD. V was pared by 3 bases and J by 6 bases, with 16 bases between. The CDR3 bases are TGTGCCACCAGTGATGGTCGGGCAGCTTGGGCCGGGGAGCTGTTTTTT. This gives the protein CATSDGRAAWAGELFF.

This clonotype has a count of ten or more. This chain connects TRBV4-1 to TRBJ1-2; D might be TRBD1 (6 bases). Trimming took off 6 bases at V and 8 bases at J, with 16 bases between the two ends. Per the germline V gene, CDR1 is MGHRA and CDR2 is YSYEKL. There are 13 residues in the CDR3. CDR3 in amino acids: CASSRSGALGYTF. The CDR3 nucleotides read TGCGCCAGCAGTCGGTCGGGGGCGTTGGGCTACACCTTC.

This clonotype has at least ten counts. The chain is built from TRBV6-1 and TRBJ1-5, with D maybe TRBD1 (5 bases). With 1 base removed from V and 7 bases from J, the gap between germline ends came to 14 bases. This CDR3 is built from 15 residues. The germline V gene encodes CDR1 MNHNS and CDR2 SASEGT. DNA for the CDR3: TGTGCCAGCAGTGAAGGCAGGGTTCGAGGACAGCCCCAGCATTTT. Translating gives CASSEGRVRGQPQHF.

In this sample, this clonotype turned up many times. The chain joins TRBV29-1 to TRBJ1-2; D not resolved. Germline CDR1 reads SQVTM; CDR2 reads ANQGSEA. The CDR3 length is 13 residues. V lost 6 bases, J lost 3 bases, and 14 bases lay in between. DNA of the CDR3: TGCAGCGTCTCTGCCACAGAACACTATGGCTACACCTTC. Amino acids: CSVSATEHYGYTF. The full variable domain, with the rest looked up from reference TRBV29-1 and TRBJ1-2, is SAVISQKPSRDICQRGTSLTIQCQVDSQVTMMFWYRQQPGQSLTLIATANQGSEATYESGFVIDKFPISRPNLTFSTLTVSNMSPEDSSIYLCSVSATEHYGYTFGSGTRLTVV.

This clonotype appeared a few times. The V gene is TRBV4-1, the J gene TRBJ1-2, with 7 bases lining up with TRBD1. The CDR3 is made up of 16 amino acids. CDR1 and CDR2 (germline): MGHRA, YSYEKL. Trimming at V came to 1 base and at J to 6 bases, leaving 11 bases not matched to a gene. Here the CDR3 DNA reads TGCGCCAGCAGCCAAGCGGACAGGTTGACGGGAAATGGCTACACCTTC. This codes for CASSQADRLTGNGYTF.

The sample holds many counts of this clonotype. V usage is TRBV15 and J usage is TRBJ1-2; weak D call: TRBD1 (5 bases). In germline, CDR1 is LNHNV, CDR2 YYDKDF (reference sequence). Trimming pared 5 bases from V and 2 bases from J, leaving 9 bases between. The CDR3 covers 13 residues. The CDR3 nucleotides are TGTGCCACCAGCTCAGGGAACAACTATGGCTACACCTTC. Protein product: CATSSGNNYGYTF.

This clonotype was observed a few times. V and J are TRBV9 and TRBJ1-1; the D is unclear. The CDR3 is 17 amino acids. V shed 0 bases and J shed 0 bases, with 15 bases lying between them. CDR1 SGDLS and CDR2 YYNGEE come from the germline V gene. CDR3 in DNA: TGTGCCAGCAGCGTAGACCCGCCCGGTGGAATGAACACTGAAGCTTTCTTT. Its protein product is CASSVDPPGGMNTEAFF.

This clonotype was counted at least ten times. The chain uses TRBV6-1 and TRBJ1-1; D gene uncertain. Trimming cost V 6 bases and J 1 base, with 12 bases left between them. CDR1 is MNHNS, CDR2 SASEGT, per germline. The CDR3 length is 14 residues. The DNA of the CDR3 is TGTGCCAGCAGGTCCACCCAGCGGAACACTGAAGCTTTCTTT. This translates into CASRSTQRNTEAFF.

This clonotype was counted at least ten times. V is TRBV5-1 and J is TRBJ2-5; TRBD2 matches 10 bases. Looked up from germline, CDR1 is SGHRS and CDR2 is YFSETQ. J lost 2 bases, V lost 0 bases, and 13 bases had no gene match. This CDR3 has 19 residues. CDR3 region: CASSLVLASGGPSQETQYF. CDR3 nucleotides: TGCGCCAGCAGCTTGGTATTGGCTAGCGGGGGACCAAGTCAAGAGACCCAGTACTTC. The full variable domain, its missing parts supplied by reference TRBV5-1 and TRBJ2-5, is KAGVTQTPRYLIKTRGQQVTLSCSPISGHRSVSWYQQTPGQGLQFLFEYFSETQRNKGNFPGRFSGRQFSNSRSEMNVSTLELGDSALYLCASSLVLASGGPSQETQYFGPGTRLLVL.

Comments on this clonotype: A clone one base away is much larger, so this may be a read error. The chain is built from TRBV7-9 and TRBJ2-7; TRBD1 might be the D (5 bases). Germline CDR1 reads SEHNR; CDR2 reads FQNEAQ (reference sequence). V was cut by 1 base and J by 5 bases, with 12 bases left in between. This CDR3 is 14 amino acids long. Here the CDR3 reads CASSLVGAGNEQYF. The CDR3 DNA sequence: TGTGCCAGCAGCTTAGTAGGGGCAGGGAACGAGCAGTACTTC. The full variable domain, in which reference TRBV7-9 and TRBJ2-7 provide the parts outside the CDR3, is DTGVSQNPRHKITKRGQNVTFRCDPISEHNRLYWYRQTLGQGPEFLTYFQNEAQLEKSRLLSDRFSAERPKGSFSTLEIQRTEQGDSAMYLCASSLVGAGNEQYFGPGTRLTVT.

This clonotype showed up many times. The chain uses TRBV6-1 and TRBJ1-3, with D possibly matching TRBD1 (5 bases). Germline V gene data show CDR1 as MNHNS and CDR2 as SASEGT. Trimming removed 6 bases from V and 2 bases from J, with 14 bases in between. The CDR3 runs 15 residues. The CDR3 sequence: CASSLGPGTGNTIYF. The CDR3 bases are TGTGCCAGCAGCCTTGGGCCAGGGACTGGAAACACCATATATTTT.

This clonotype appeared many times. The chain carries TRBV7-9 and TRBJ2-7; 9 bases are a match to TRBD1. Germline lookup yields CDR1 SEHNR and CDR2 FQNEAQ (reference sequence). Trimming at V came to 5 bases and at J to 2 bases, leaving 10 bases not matched to a gene. CDR3 length: 16 residues. DNA for the CDR3: TGTGCCAGCAGCCCAATTGGGACAGGGATCACCTACGAGCAGTACTTC. It codes for CASSPIGTGITYEQYF.

V is TRBV12-3 or TRBV12-4 and J is TRBJ1-2; D might be TRBD1 (5 bases). Deletions cut 8 bases from V and 2 bases from J, with 9 bases between. CDR3 length: 12 residues. CDR3 sequence reads: CASGAGNYGYTF. The CDR3 DNA sequence: TGTGCCAGCGGGGCAGGGAACTATGGCTACACCTTC.

This clonotype appeared a few times. This chain joins TRBV3-1 and TRBJ1-2, with D possibly being TRBD1 (5 bases). There are 16 residues in the CDR3. Trimming pared 0 bases from V and 4 bases from J, leaving 15 bases between. CDR1 and CDR2 (germline): LGHDT, YNNKEL (reference sequence). CDR3: CASSQDRAGLGYGYTF. The DNA of the CDR3 is TGTGCCAGCAGCCAAGATCGGGCAGGGTTGGGCTATGGCTACACCTTC.